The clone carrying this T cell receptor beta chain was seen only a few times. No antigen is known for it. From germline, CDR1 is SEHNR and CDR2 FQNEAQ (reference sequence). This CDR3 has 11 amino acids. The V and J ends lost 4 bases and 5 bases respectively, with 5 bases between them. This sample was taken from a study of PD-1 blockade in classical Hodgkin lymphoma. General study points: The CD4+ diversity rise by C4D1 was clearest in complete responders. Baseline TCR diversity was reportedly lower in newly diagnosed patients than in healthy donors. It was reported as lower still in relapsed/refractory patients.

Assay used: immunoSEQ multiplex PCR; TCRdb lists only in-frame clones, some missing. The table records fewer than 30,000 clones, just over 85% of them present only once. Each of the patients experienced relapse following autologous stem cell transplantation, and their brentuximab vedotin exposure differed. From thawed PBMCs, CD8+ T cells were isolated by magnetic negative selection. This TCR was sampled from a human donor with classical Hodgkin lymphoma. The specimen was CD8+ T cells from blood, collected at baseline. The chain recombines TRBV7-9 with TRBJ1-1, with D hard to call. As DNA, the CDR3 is TGTGCCAGCAGCTCTACTACTGAAGCTTTCTTT. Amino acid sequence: CASSSTTEAFF.